Presented here are 25 T cell receptor beta chains from one specimen sequenced in a study of OX40 agonist ivuxolimab in advanced cancers. Using immunoSEQ multiplex PCR, the repertoire was profiled, and TCRdb retains in-frame clones only, with some absent. The table records about 67,000 clones, around 93% of them present only once. Sample: CD4+ or CD8+ T cells sorted from blood, taken in a trial of the OX40 agonist ivuxolimab. The receptors shown here come from an adult with an advanced solid tumor such as melanoma, head and neck, liver or kidney cancer.

About this clone: Compared with germline, one end of the junction differs, possibly owing to a read error. The chain joins TRBV19 to TRBJ2-6; D remains unclear. CDR3 length: 17 residues. CDR1 and CDR2 from the germline V gene are LNHDA and SQIVND (reference sequence). The CDR3 is CAGRPGPPSSGANVLTF. The CDR3 DNA reads as TGTGCCGGTAGACCGGGTCCTCCCTCATCTGGGGCCAACGTCCTGACTTTC. The full variable domain, its missing parts supplied by reference TRBV19 and TRBJ2-6, is DGGITQSPKYLFRKEGQNVTLSCEQNLNHDAMYWYRQDPGQGLRLIYYSQIVNDFQKGDIAEGYSVSREKKESFPLTVTSAQKNPTAFYLCAGRPGPPSSGANVLTFGAGSRLTVL.

This clone has a single count. The CDR3 reads CASSSPSGRYEQYF. CDR3 sequence (DNA): TGTGCCAGTAGTTCACCTAGCGGGAGATACGAGCAGTACTTC. J is TRBJ2-7 and V is TRBV19, with 10 bases lining up with TRBD2. This CDR3 spans 14 amino acids. V dropped 5 bases and J dropped 4; count of bases not matched to a gene: 5. The germline V gene has CDR1 LNHDA and CDR2 SQIVND (reference sequence). The variable domain in full, with the rest retrieved from reference TRBV19 and TRBJ2-7, is DGGITQSPKYLFRKEGQNVTLSCEQNLNHDAMYWYRQDPGQGLRLIYYSQIVNDFQKGDIAEGYSVSREKKESFPLTVTSAQKNPTAFYLCASSSPSGRYEQYFGPGTRLTVT.

The J gene is TRBJ2-2, the V gene TRBV7-8; TRBD1 matches at 9 bases. The CDR3 contains 15 residues. Germline V CDR1 and CDR2: SGHVS, FQNEAQ. Germline trimming cut 5 bases from V and 7 bases from J; bases unmatched to any gene: 8. CDR3 sequence: CASSAYRGLGGELFF. CDR3 coding DNA: TGTGCCAGCAGCGCGTACAGGGGGCTCGGCGGGGAGCTGTTTTTT.

The chain carries TRBV7-3 and TRBJ1-6, with D uncertain. This CDR3 is built from 13 residues. Trimming pared 2 bases from V and 7 bases from J, leaving 6 bases between. Germline-derived CDR1 and CDR2 are SGHTA and FQGTGA. Here the CDR3 DNA reads TGTGCCAGCAGCTTAGTATCCAATTCACCCCTCCACTTT. Translation gives CASSLVSNSPLHF.

The chain employs TRBV5-1 and TRBJ2-1; 7 positions agree with TRBD1. The CDR3 extends over 14 amino acids. From germline, CDR1 is SGHRS and CDR2 YFSETQ. J lost 4 bases, V lost 1 base, and 2 bases had no gene match. The CDR3 protein is CASSLRDSYNEQFF. CDR3 nucleotides: TGCGCCAGCAGCTTGCGGGACAGTTACAATGAGCAGTTCTTC.

The gene calls are TRBV7-8 and TRBJ2-7; unclear D gene. CDR1 and CDR2 from the germline V gene are SGHVS and FQNEAQ. This CDR3 has 13 amino acids. Trimming stripped 4 bases from V and 4 bases from J, with 11 bases between. The CDR3 nucleotides are TGTGCCAGCAGCTCAAGCACGGTTTACGAGCAGTACTTC. The encoded protein is CASSSSTVYEQYF. Filled out from reference TRBV7-8 and TRBJ2-7, the complete variable domain reads GAGVSQSPRYKVAKRGQDVALRCDPISGHVSLFWYQQALGQGPEFLTYFQNEAQLDKSGLPSDRFFAERPEGSVSTLKIQRTQQEDSAVYLCASSSSTVYEQYFGPGTRLTVT.

This chain uses TRBV28 with TRBJ1-2; D not resolved. Germline-derived CDR1 and CDR2 are MDHEN and SYDVKM. Trimming pared 6 bases from V and 2 bases from J, leaving 19 bases between. There are 16 residues in the CDR3. This CDR3 is CASSRADGGGNYGYTF. CDR3 sequence (DNA): TGTGCCAGCAGCCGCGCCGACGGTGGCGGGAACTATGGCTACACCTTC.

The chain combines TRBV5-1 with TRBJ2-1; 10 nucleotides align to TRBD2. This CDR3 comprises 14 residues. Germline V gives CDR1 SGHRS, CDR2 YFSETQ. J gave up 10 bases and V 6 bases, and 10 bases lay outside the gene matches. CDR3 DNA sequence: TGCGCCAGCAAAGCTGCTAGCGGGAGAGTAGAGCAGTTCTTC. Amino acid sequence: CASKAASGRVEQFF.

This sequence joins TRBV2 and TRBJ2-7, with D perhaps given as TRBD1 or TRBD2 (5 bases each). V was trimmed by 6 bases and J by 0 bases, leaving 12 bases between them. The CDR3 has 14 residues. The germline V gene encodes CDR1 SNHLY and CDR2 FYNNEI. The CDR3: CASSSGPPSYEQYF. CDR3 bases: TGTGCCAGCAGCTCGGGACCCCCCTCCTACGAGCAGTACTTC.

In its sample, this clone was seen a few times. The rearrangement uses TRBV11-2 and TRBJ2-5; a weak D match, TRBD1 (6 bases). This CDR3 is 18 amino acids long. V lost 1 base, J lost 4 bases, and 22 bases lay in between. Germline lookup yields CDR1 SGHAT and CDR2 FQNNGV. CDR3 sequence: CASSLVRSRGPRRETQYF. CDR3 sequence (DNA): TGTGCCAGCAGCTTAGTCCGCTCCAGGGGTCCTCGGAGAGAGACCCAGTACTTC.

The J gene is TRBJ2-1, the V gene TRBV2; 13 bases match TRBD2. Germline CDR1 SNHLY, CDR2 FYNNEI. The CDR3 covers 14 residues. J gave up 8 bases and V 6 bases, and 4 bases lay outside the gene matches. CDR3 residues: CASRRTSGSDEQFF. The CDR3 nucleotides read TGTGCCAGCAGGAGGACTAGCGGGAGCGATGAGCAGTTCTTC.

CDR3 sequence: CASSMGGANVLTF. The CDR3 nucleotides read TGTGCCAGTAGTATGGGCGGGGCCAACGTCCTGACTTTC. This rearrangement joins TRBV19 to TRBJ2-6; D unclear. Trimming removed 3 bases at V and 4 bases at J, with 4 bases between. Per the germline V gene, CDR1 is LNHDA and CDR2 is SQIVND (reference sequence). The CDR3 totals 13 residues.

The gene calls are TRBV2 and TRBJ2-3, with 10 bases lining up with TRBD2. V trimming: 8 bases; J trimming: 3 bases; junction bases outside the gene matches: 5. Looked up from germline, CDR1 is SNHLY and CDR2 is FYNNEI. The CDR3 extends over 14 amino acids. As DNA, the CDR3 is TGTGCCAGCCTAACTAGCGGGATTACAGATACGCAGTATTTT. Protein: CASLTSGITDTQYF.

The V and J genes are TRBV28 and TRBJ2-3; 12 positions agree with TRBD1. This CDR3 spans 15 amino acids. Per germline, CDR1 MDHEN and CDR2 SYDVKM. V was pared by 4 bases and J by 6 bases, with 5 bases of the junction left unmatched. This CDR3 reads CASSSPGQGADTQYF. In DNA, the CDR3 is TGTGCCAGCAGTTCCCCGGGACAGGGGGCTGATACGCAGTATTTT.

The CDR3 DNA reads as TGTGCCAGCTCACAATGGACTAGCGGGAGGGTTACCTACAATGAGCAGTTCTTC. As protein: CASSQWTSGRVTYNEQFF. This chain uses TRBV18 with TRBJ2-1, with 15 bases that match TRBD2. CDR1 is KGHSH, CDR2 LQKENI, per germline. Trimming cost V 4 bases and J 2 bases; bases outside gene matches: 6. The CDR3 runs 18 residues.

The chain couples TRBV9 to TRBJ2-1, with a possible D match to TRBD1 (5 bases). The CDR3 runs 13 residues. Trimming took 2 bases from V and 6 from J, leaving 9 bases between them. Germline V gives CDR1 SGDLS, CDR2 YYNGEE. CDR3 amino acids: CASSVQGLNEQFF. DNA of the CDR3: TGTGCCAGCAGCGTGCAGGGTCTCAATGAGCAGTTCTTC.

The rearrangement uses TRBV4-1 and TRBJ2-3; D may be TRBD2 (6 bases). With 1 base removed from V and 2 bases from J, the gap between germline ends came to 25 bases. Germline CDR1 is MGHRA and CDR2 is YSYEKL. The CDR3 length is 20 residues. DNA for the CDR3: TGCGCCAGCAGCCAAGGGGGTGACCAGAACCTAGCGACGTACACAGATACGCAGTATTTT. This sequence encodes CASSQGGDQNLATYTDTQYF.

J is TRBJ1-1 and V is TRBV2; D call uncertain. Deletions cut 4 bases from V and 1 base from J, with 13 bases between. Per germline, CDR1 SNHLY and CDR2 FYNNEI. The CDR3 covers 15 residues. CDR3 coding DNA: TGTGCCAGCAGTGGATGGGGAGGCAGGAACACTGAAGCTTTCTTT. Translated: CASSGWGGRNTEAFF. Full variable domain (remainder filled in from reference TRBV2 and TRBJ1-1): EPEVTQTPSHQVTQMGQEVILRCVPISNHLYFYWYRQILGQKVEFLVSFYNNEISEKSEIFDDQFSVERPDGSNFTLKIRSTKLEDSAMYFCASSGWGGRNTEAFFGQGTRLTVV.

This clone appeared a single time. The gene calls are TRBV11-2 and TRBJ1-1, with D uncertain. V dropped 3 bases and J dropped 1 base, with 12 bases sitting between them. This CDR3 spans 15 amino acids. Germline CDR1 is SGHAT and CDR2 is FQNNGV. The CDR3 is CASSLTVSPNTEAFF. DNA for the CDR3: TGTGCCAGCAGCTTGACGGTTAGCCCGAACACTGAAGCTTTCTTT.

V and J are TRBV29-1 and TRBJ2-2, with D possibly TRBD2 on 6 matching bases. Germline CDR1 SQVTM, CDR2 ANQGSEA. The CDR3 length is 14 residues. V was trimmed by 7 bases and J by 0 bases, leaving 12 bases between them. CDR3 loop: CSAGDPPNTGELFF. The CDR3 bases are TGCAGCGCGGGGGATCCCCCGAACACCGGGGAGCTGTTTTTT.

The rearrangement links TRBV5-1 to TRBJ1-1, with a tentative D call TRBD1 (5 bases). The CDR3 runs 16 residues. Trimming took off 2 bases at V and 4 bases at J, with 18 bases between the two ends. Germline CDR1 is SGHRS and CDR2 is YFSETQ. This CDR3 reads CASSFGDGRGGTEAFF. CDR3 nucleotides: TGCGCCAGCAGCTTCGGTGATGGTCGGGGCGGCACTGAAGCTTTCTTT.

V and J are TRBV5-6 and TRBJ2-7, with a weak D call TRBD1 (5 bases). The CDR3 spans 12 residues. Germline V lookup: CDR1 SGHDT, CDR2 YYEEEE. V lost 4 bases, J lost 3 bases, and 8 bases lay in between. CDR3 sequence: CASSRQLYEQYF. The DNA of the CDR3 is TGTGCCAGCAGCAGACAGCTCTACGAGCAGTACTTC.

V is TRBV6-5 and J is TRBJ1-1; 7 bases are a match to TRBD1. CDR1 MNHEY and CDR2 SVGAGI come from the germline V gene. The length of the CDR3 is 14 residues. J gave up 3 bases and V 5 bases, and 6 bases lay outside the gene matches. CDR3 coding DNA: TGTGCCAGCAGTCGACAGGGTAAGGACACTGAAGCTTTCTTT. Its protein is CASSRQGKDTEAFF.

CDR3 region: CASSTPGQGVDTQYF. The CDR3 DNA reads as TGTGCCAGCAGTACCCCGGGACAGGGGGTGGATACGCAGTATTTT. The chain couples TRBV2 to TRBJ2-3, with 11 positions matching TRBD1. Germline CDR1 SNHLY, CDR2 FYNNEI. V lost 5 bases to trimming and J lost 6 bases; unmatched junction nucleotides: 7. CDR3 length: 15 residues.

The V call is TRBV19, the J call TRBJ2-7; TRBD2 agrees at 10 bases. The ends lost 3 bases at V and 6 bases at J; junction bases unmatched: 5. The length of the CDR3 is 14 residues. Germline lookup yields CDR1 LNHDA and CDR2 SQIVND (reference sequence). The CDR3 nucleotides are TGTGCCAGTAGTATGAAAGCTAGCGGGAGCGAGCAGTACTTC. This encodes CASSMKASGSEQYF.